The clone carrying this T cell receptor (beta chain) was recorded once. TCRdb's copy holds only in-frame clones and misses some; the assay was immunoSEQ multiplex PCR. The sample consists of roughly 87,000 clones, 84% of them appearing once. The data stem from a study of blood T cell repertoires in COVID-19. Between the trimmed V and J ends, which lost 0 bases and 4 bases, there was a span of 9 bases. The CDR3 runs 14 residues. The germline CDR1 and CDR2 sequences are MNHNY and SVGAGI (reference sequence). The receptor's source is a woman between 55 and 75 years old with acute or convalescent COVID-19. This chain joins TRBV6-6 and TRBJ1-1; D possibly corresponds to TRBD1 (5 bases). The material sequenced was peripheral blood. The CDR3 reads CASSYSAGGTEAFF. For the CDR3, the DNA is TGTGCCAGCAGTTACTCCGCCGGGGGCACTGAAGCTTTCTTT.